The clone carrying this T cell receptor beta chain was counted ten times or more. What it binds is not known. These data come from a study of neurological immune-mediated disorders. Overall study findings and caveats: Private repertoires in all groups were suggested by the absence of shared CDR3 amino acid sequences among expanded clones across subjects.

5'RACE with 10-nucleotide random UMIs generated the cDNA. TCRdb reprocessed the 5' RACE reads with MiXCR, giving one entry per CDR3 protein. The sample yields around 37,000 distinct CDR3 sequences, around 10% seen once. Time point indicated: technical triplicate 1. Stored at -80 C, 2 million PBMCs were the source of the unsorted libraries. The ends lost 6 bases at V and 7 bases at J; junction bases unmatched: 7. This CDR3 comprises 14 residues. Germline CDR1 is LGHDT and CDR2 is YNNKEL (reference sequence). Material: PBMCs. The chain links TRBV3-1 to TRBJ2-1; the match to TRBD1 covers 9 bases. The clonotype was recovered from a man in his sixties with HTLV-1-associated myelopathy (HAM/TSP). DNA of the CDR3: TGTGCCAGCAGAAAACAGGGGGCAGAGAATGAGCAGTTCTTC. It yields the protein CASRKQGAENEQFF.